The 21 T cell receptor beta chains reported below all come from one sample, sequenced in a study of cytomegalovirus exposure and HLA in healthy donors. The PCR made use of 60 Vbeta and 13 Jbeta primers. Repertoires were generated with immunoSEQ multiplex PCR, while TCRdb's copy carries only in-frame clones and drops some. The sample includes roughly 130,000 clones, 73% of them seen just once. The specimen sequenced was PBMCs. These receptors originate from a woman between 40 and 55 years old in good health and CMV-seronegative.

The J gene is TRBJ2-3, the V gene TRBV11-3; 10 nucleotides line up with TRBD2. Unmatched junction bases numbered 4, after V lost 5 bases and J lost 8 bases. Germline loops: CDR1 SGHNT, CDR2 YENEEA. The CDR3 consists of 13 residues. CDR3 nucleotides: TGTGCCAGCAGCCACGGACTAGCGGCTACGCAGTATTTT. Protein: CASSHGLAATQYF.

The rearrangement links TRBV6-5 to TRBJ1-4; 7 nucleotides match TRBD1. With V trimmed by 6 bases and J by 7 bases, 8 bases remained unmatched. Germline lookup yields CDR1 MNHEY and CDR2 SVGAGI. The CDR3 loop spans 14 amino acids. CDR3 bases: TGTGCCAGCAGCCGGGACAGAGAGTCTGAAAAACTGTTTTTT. It specifies CASSRDRESEKLFF.

The genes are TRBV9 and TRBJ1-2, with unresolved D. Germline CDR1 SGDLS, CDR2 YYNGEE. Trimming pared 0 bases from V and 6 bases from J, leaving 12 bases between. CDR3 length equals 14 residues. The CDR3 DNA reads as TGTGCCAGCAGCGTAGGAGGGCAGAAAAATGGCTACACCTTC. Protein product: CASSVGGQKNGYTF.

The V call is TRBV18, the J call TRBJ1-2; D is possibly TRBD1 (6 bases). The CDR3 has 14 residues. The germline V gene has CDR1 KGHSH and CDR2 LQKENI. V shed 3 bases and J shed 8 bases, with 16 bases lying between them. The CDR3 DNA follows: TGTGCCAGCTCACCCTCCGGACAGTCATTAGGCTACACCTTC. Residues: CASSPSGQSLGYTF.

The chain uses TRBV15 and TRBJ2-3; D is perhaps TRBD2 (6 bases). The V end was cut by 11 bases, the J end by 6 bases, with 21 bases between. The germline gives CDR1 LNHNV, CDR2 YYDKDF (reference sequence). The CDR3 is made up of 14 amino acids. CDR3 residues: CAAGTRGRSDTQYF. Written as DNA, the CDR3 is TGTGCCGCGGGGACGAGAGGGAGATCGGATACGCAGTATTTT.

The rearrangement uses TRBV9 and TRBJ2-1, with unresolved D. Germline V CDR1 and CDR2: SGDLS, YYNGEE. Deletions cut 1 base from V and 6 bases from J, with 8 bases between. CDR3 length equals 13 residues. CDR3 residues: CASSVPTGNEQFF. The CDR3 DNA follows: TGTGCCAGCAGCGTACCCACGGGCAATGAGCAGTTCTTC.

The rearrangement joins TRBV10-3 to TRBJ2-3; 7 nucleotides line up with TRBD1. After removal of 6 bases from V and 1 base from J, the junction contained 7 bases not matched to a gene. In germline, CDR1 is ENHRY, CDR2 SYGVKD. The CDR3 is made up of 15 amino acids. The CDR3 reads CAISLGQRRTDTQYF. The CDR3 region has the DNA TGTGCCATCAGCCTGGGACAGCGTCGCACAGATACGCAGTATTTT.

This rearrangement joins TRBV28 to TRBJ2-7, with TRBD1 identical over 7 bases. V dropped 4 bases and J dropped 4; count of bases not matched to a gene: 7. In germline, CDR1 is MDHEN, CDR2 SYDVKM. The CDR3 has 14 residues. This CDR3 is CASSSPTGYYEQYV. The CDR3 DNA reads TGTGCCAGCAGTTCACCGACAGGGTATTACGAGCAGTACGTC.

The DNA of the CDR3 is TGTGCCATCAGTTCGGGTCCTCACACAGATACGCAGTATTTT. As protein: CAISSGPHTDTQYF. This chain connects TRBV10-3 to TRBJ2-3; D unclear. V lost 5 bases, J lost 2 bases, and 11 bases lay in between. Per germline, CDR1 ENHRY and CDR2 SYGVKD. The CDR3 is 14 residues long.

This chain joins TRBV27 and TRBJ2-3; 8 nucleotides match TRBD1. This CDR3 comprises 14 residues. With 5 bases clipped from V and 2 bases from J, the junction kept 3 bases outside the gene matches. In germline, CDR1 is MNHEY, CDR2 SMNVEV (reference sequence). CDR3 DNA sequence: TGTGCCAGCAGTCAGGACAGGGTCACAGATACGCAGTATTTT. Encoded protein: CASSQDRVTDTQYF.

V usage is TRBV29-1 and J usage is TRBJ2-1; D is perhaps TRBD2 (6 bases). Germline CDR1 SQVTM, CDR2 ANQGSEA. This CDR3 contains 18 residues. Trimming shortened V by 0 bases and J by 4 bases, and 22 bases separated the two germline ends. This CDR3 is CSVEEPRDSGDTYNEQFF. CDR3 bases: TGCAGCGTTGAAGAACCTCGGGACTCGGGGGATACGTACAATGAGCAGTTCTTC.

This chain links TRBV6-5 with TRBJ1-1; 10 bases map to TRBD1. This CDR3 region has 16 residues. The V and J ends lost 2 bases and 4 bases, in that order; junction bases with no gene match: 7. The germline V gene has CDR1 MNHEY and CDR2 SVGAGI. The CDR3 DNA is TGTGCCAGCAGTTACCTCGACAGGGGGCCGGTCACTGAAGCTTTCTTT. It specifies CASSYLDRGPVTEAFF.

In its sample, this clone was seen a few times. This chain links TRBV6-1 with TRBJ2-1; 7 bases are a match to TRBD2. The CDR3 has 12 residues. J was trimmed by 11 bases and V by 2 bases; bases with no gene match: 3. Germline-derived CDR1 and CDR2 are MNHNS and SASEGT. CDR3 nucleotides: TGTGCCAGCAGTGAACCGGGACTACAGCAGTTCTTC. Its translation: CASSEPGLQQFF.

The V gene is TRBV6-1, the J gene TRBJ1-6; D gene uncertain. V gave up 3 bases and J gave up 8 bases, with 11 bases separating them. Germline CDR1 MNHNS, CDR2 SASEGT. The CDR3 contains 14 residues. This CDR3 reads CASSEEAHDSPLHF. The CDR3 nucleotides are TGTGCCAGCAGTGAGGAGGCTCATGATTCACCCCTCCACTTT.

This chain links TRBV9 with TRBJ2-3; D remains unclear. The CDR3 length is 16 residues. Germline CDR1 SGDLS, CDR2 YYNGEE. Trimming removed 5 bases from V and 1 base from J, with 17 bases in between. For the CDR3, the DNA is TGTGCCAGCAGTCAAGATAGCCATCACGGCACAGATACGCAGTATTTT. Residues: CASSQDSHHGTDTQYF.

The chain links TRBV7-2 to TRBJ1-6; TRBD1 is a possible D gene (6 bases). With 3 bases removed from V and 4 bases from J, the gap between germline ends came to 7 bases. Germline V lookup: CDR1 SGHTA, CDR2 FQGNSA. The CDR3 extends over 14 amino acids. In DNA form, the CDR3 reads TGTGCCAGCAGCTTTACAGGGTATAATTCACCCCTCCACTTT. Amino acids: CASSFTGYNSPLHF.

The chain links TRBV6-1 to TRBJ1-1; 10 nucleotides match TRBD1. Losses at the gene ends were 1 base for V and 2 bases for J; bases not matched to a gene: 10. The germline V gene has CDR1 MNHNS and CDR2 SASEGT. The CDR3 extends over 18 amino acids. As DNA, the CDR3 is TGTGCCAGCAGTGAAGAACCCCGGGACAGGGGCATAAACACTGAAGCTTTCTTT. This gives the protein CASSEEPRDRGINTEAFF.

This clone has more than one count but fewer than ten. The chain is built from TRBV5-6 and TRBJ2-1, with 9 bases fitting TRBD2. Unmatched junction bases numbered 1, after V lost 4 bases and J lost 2 bases. The CDR3 runs to 14 residues. Germline CDR1 reads SGHDT; CDR2 reads YYEEEE. For the CDR3, the DNA is TGTGCCAGCAGCGCGGGGGGGCCCTACAATGAGCAGTTCTTC. Its translation is CASSAGGPYNEQFF.

Only a few counts were recorded for this clone. The chain combines TRBV6-6 with TRBJ1-2; D is perhaps TRBD1 (5 bases). The CDR3 is made up of 13 amino acids. CDR1 and CDR2 from the germline V gene are MNHNY and SVGAGI (reference sequence). V was shortened by 0 bases and J by 8 bases, with 10 bases between the two germline ends. The CDR3 coding sequence is TGTGCCAGCAGTTACTCCCAGGGTTTGGGCTACACCTTC. Translating it yields CASSYSQGLGYTF.

The CDR3: CASRRTGAQGYGYTF. In DNA, the CDR3 is TGTGCCAGCAGAAGAACAGGGGCGCAGGGCTATGGCTACACCTTC. The V gene is TRBV27, the J gene TRBJ1-2; the match to TRBD1 covers 7 bases. After removal of 6 bases from V and 4 bases from J, the junction contained 11 bases not matched to a gene. The CDR3 extends over 15 amino acids. Germline CDR1 MNHEY, CDR2 SMNVEV (reference sequence).

The CDR3 region is CASTTGRQPQHF. The CDR3 nucleotides read TGTGCCAGCACCACAGGGCGTCAGCCCCAGCATTTT. This chain connects TRBV28 to TRBJ1-5; the D gene is possibly TRBD1 (6 bases). Germline V gene sequence: CDR1 MDHEN, CDR2 SYDVKM. The CDR3 loop spans 12 amino acids. Trimming took 7 bases from V and 6 from J, leaving 10 bases between them.